This section outlines one TCR beta chain sequence together with its context. Its antigen is not yet known. No much larger clonotype is one base removed from it; base qualities were not supplied. The data are from a study of blood T cell repertoires in COVID-19 (dated by TCRdb to 2019 to 2021). Some background on the complete study: The collaborator samples originated in the United States, Italy and Spain and spanned the acute and convalescent phases of COVID-19. The prospective study material was composed of cDNA or gDNA derived from T cells, B-cell-depleted T cells, or PBMCs. Deeply sampled blood TCRbeta repertoires from subjects exposed to, actively infected with, or recovered from COVID-19 were included in the dataset. A freely available public database, intended as a resource for researchers studying the immune response to SARS-CoV-2, is where the repertoires were released. The samples were drawn from two sources: the first 160 participants of the ongoing ImmuneRACE study, and some 1,300 subjects contributed by 6 global collaborators. The sample metadata nearly always contained a de-identified subject ID, COVID-19 status, age in years and sex. Where HLA class I and class II types were available, the types were taken from metadata supplied by the sample provider, not from assay-based typing.

Here is what the overall study found, with its caveats: Clinical and demographic metadata were provided uncurated, with the amount varying by source and participant.

Each collaborating institution followed its own protocols to collect whole blood in K2EDTA tubes. For TCRbeta analysis, collaborators shipped samples as frozen whole blood, isolated PBMCs, or DNA extracted from either of those sample types. TCRbeta CDR3 regions were amplified from genomic DNA by means of the immunoSEQ Assay, a bias-controlled multiplex PCR. Turning to the authors' computational methods: The number of nucleated cells in each sample was estimated from the amplification of reference gene primers within the assay. Sequence reads were collapsed and filtered to measure the absolute abundance of every unique TCRbeta CDR3 rearrangement. For each sample, productive Simpson clonality was calculated as the square root of Simpson's diversity index across productive rearrangements. Held by TCRdb, this immuneACCESS table contains in-frame sequences only and omits some clones. Under half of the omission traces to an unresolved V gene where checked; the cause of the rest is unknown. That table gives V, J and clone size, and the DNA gave D and trimming. The sample yields about 98,000 clones; about 89% were counted once. The top ten hold 10% of the sample.

For CDR1 and CDR2, the germline V gene lists MGHDK and SYGVNS. For this chain, trimming is 2 bases at the V end and 7 bases at the J end, and the number of junction bases without a gene match is 10. The CDR3 holds 16 amino acids from the cysteine to the phenylalanine. The DNA shown is the 48-base CDR3, in frame from base 1. Sequenced sample: peripheral blood. The sequence was obtained from a man between 50 and 59 years old with acute or convalescent COVID-19. Here the chain combines TRBV25-1 and TRBJ2-1; 8 middle bases align to TRBD2. The CDR3 region reads CASSESGSLKRNEQFF. The nucleotides read TGTGCCAGCAGTGAAAGCGGGAGCCTTAAGCGGAATGAGCAGTTCTTC. The variable domain in full, with residues beyond the CDR3 obtained from the reference TRBV25-1 and TRBJ2-1 genes, is EADIYQTPRYLVIGTGKKITLECSQTMGHDKMYWYQQDPGMELHLIHYSYGVNSTEKGDLSSESTVSRIRTEHFPLTLESARPSHTSQYLCASSESGSLKRNEQFFGPGTRLTVL.